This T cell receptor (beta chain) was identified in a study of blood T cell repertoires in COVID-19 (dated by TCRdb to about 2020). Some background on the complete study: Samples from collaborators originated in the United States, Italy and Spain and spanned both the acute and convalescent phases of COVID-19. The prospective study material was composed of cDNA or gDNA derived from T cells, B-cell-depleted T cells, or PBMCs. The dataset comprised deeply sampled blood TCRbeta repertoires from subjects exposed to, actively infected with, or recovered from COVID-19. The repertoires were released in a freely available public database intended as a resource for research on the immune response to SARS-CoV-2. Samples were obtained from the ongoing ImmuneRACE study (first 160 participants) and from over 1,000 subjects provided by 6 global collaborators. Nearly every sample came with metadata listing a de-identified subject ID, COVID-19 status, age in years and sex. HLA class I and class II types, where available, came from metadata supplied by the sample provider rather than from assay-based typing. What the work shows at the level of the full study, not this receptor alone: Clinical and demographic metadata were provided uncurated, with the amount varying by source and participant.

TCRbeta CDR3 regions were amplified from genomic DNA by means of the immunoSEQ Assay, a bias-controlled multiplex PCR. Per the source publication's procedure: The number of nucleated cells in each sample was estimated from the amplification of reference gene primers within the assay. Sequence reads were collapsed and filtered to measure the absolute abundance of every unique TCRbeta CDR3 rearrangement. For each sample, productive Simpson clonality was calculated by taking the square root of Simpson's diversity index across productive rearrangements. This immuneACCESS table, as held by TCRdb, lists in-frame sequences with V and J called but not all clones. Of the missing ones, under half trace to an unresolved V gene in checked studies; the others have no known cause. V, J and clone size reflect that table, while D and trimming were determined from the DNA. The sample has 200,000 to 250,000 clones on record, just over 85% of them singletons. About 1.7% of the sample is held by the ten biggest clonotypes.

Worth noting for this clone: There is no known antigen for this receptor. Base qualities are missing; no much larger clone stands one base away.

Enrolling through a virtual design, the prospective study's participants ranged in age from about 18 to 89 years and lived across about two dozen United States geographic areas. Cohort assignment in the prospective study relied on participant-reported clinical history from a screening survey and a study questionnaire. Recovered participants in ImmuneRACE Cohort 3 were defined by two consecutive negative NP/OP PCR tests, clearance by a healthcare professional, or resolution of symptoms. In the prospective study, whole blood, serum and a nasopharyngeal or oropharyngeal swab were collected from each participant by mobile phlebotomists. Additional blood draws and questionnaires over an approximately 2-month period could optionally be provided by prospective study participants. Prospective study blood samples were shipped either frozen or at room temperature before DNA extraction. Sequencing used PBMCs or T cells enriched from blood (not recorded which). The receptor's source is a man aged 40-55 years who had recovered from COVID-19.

The CDR3 sequence is CASSPGVNEKLFF. In nucleotides, the sequence is TGTGCCAGCAGCCCAGGGGTGAATGAAAAACTGTTTTTT. The receptor chain draws on TRBV7-9 and TRBJ1-4, with TRBD1 tentatively as D gene (6 bases match). The CDR3 goes from the cysteine to the phenylalanine over 13 residues. Here the CDR3 DNA is all that survives: 39 bases in frame from base 1. From a lookup of the germline V gene (reference sequence), CDR1 and CDR2 are SEHNR and FQNEAQ. V is shortened by 5 bases, J by 5 bases, and the region joining them spans 9 bases. The full variable domain, completed from the reference TRBV7-9 and TRBJ1-4 proteins outside the CDR3, reads DTGVSQNPRHKITKRGQNVTFRCDPISEHNRLYWYRQTLGQGPEFLTYFQNEAQLEKSRLLSDRFSAERPKGSFSTLEIQRTEQGDSAMYLCASSPGVNEKLFFGSGTQLSVL.